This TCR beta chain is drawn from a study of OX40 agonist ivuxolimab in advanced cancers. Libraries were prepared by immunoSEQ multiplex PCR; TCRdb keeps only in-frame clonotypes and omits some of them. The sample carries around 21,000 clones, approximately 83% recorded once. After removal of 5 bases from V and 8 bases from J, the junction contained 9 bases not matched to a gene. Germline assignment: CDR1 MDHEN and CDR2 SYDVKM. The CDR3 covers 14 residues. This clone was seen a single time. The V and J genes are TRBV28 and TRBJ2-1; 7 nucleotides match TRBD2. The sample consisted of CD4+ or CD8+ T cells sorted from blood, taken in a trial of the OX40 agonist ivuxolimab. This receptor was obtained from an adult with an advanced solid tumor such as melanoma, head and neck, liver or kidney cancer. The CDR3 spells CASSPGRGTHEQFF. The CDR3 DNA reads TGTGCCAGCAGTCCGGGGAGGGGCACCCATGAGCAGTTCTTC.